A selection of T cell receptor beta chains follows, all from one sample in a study of cytomegalovirus exposure and HLA in healthy donors. Generated by immunoSEQ multiplex PCR, the TCRdb table keeps only in-frame clones and is missing some. The table includes 150,000 to 200,000 clones, approximately 83% detected once. The sample taken for sequencing was PBMCs. These receptors all come from a young woman in good health and CMV-seropositive. The CDR3 runs from the conserved cysteine through the conserved F or W. A D gene is named only where the DNA matches it firmly. Rows give clone size only sometimes, using once, few, many, or a class for an expanded clone.

J gene	V gene	D gene	clone size	CDR3 DNA	CDR3 protein
TRBJ2-5	TRBV18	.	.	TGTGCCAGCTCAACACGAGAAGAGACCCAGTACTTC	CASSTREETQYF
TRBJ1-5	TRBV19	.	.	TGTGCCAGTAGTACCGACTCGGGGTGGGGTCAGCCCCAGCATTTT	CASSTDSGWGQPQHF
TRBJ2-2	TRBV4-3	TRBD2	.	TGCGCCAGCAGCCAAGATGGTGAGCGGGGAAACACCGGGGAGCTGTTTTTT	CASSQDGERGNTGELFF
TRBJ1-2	TRBV7-2	TRBD1	.	TGTGCCAGCGCCATCGACAGGGAGAATGGCTACACCTTC	CASAIDRENGYTF
TRBJ2-7	TRBV4-3	.	.	TGCGCCAGCAGCCAAGATACGCGGACAATCTCCTACGAGCAGTACTTC	CASSQDTRTISYEQYF
TRBJ2-3	TRBV27	TRBD2	.	TGTGCCAGCAGTTTTTATGGGACTAGCGGAGATACGCAGTATTTT	CASSFYGTSGDTQYF
TRBJ1-5	TRBV5-4	.	.	TGTGCCAGCAGCACGGGAGATCAGCCCCAGCATTTT	CASSTGDQPQHF
TRBJ2-2	TRBV5-5	.	.	TGTGCCAGCAGCTTGCGGACAGTCACCGGGGAGCTGTTTTTT	CASSLRTVTGELFF
TRBJ2-4	TRBV6-5	.	.	TGTGCCAGCAGTGCCCCGGGAAGAAACATTCAGTACTTC	CASSAPGRNIQYF
TRBJ1-5	TRBV6-1	.	.	TGTGCCAGCAGTGTCATACATAGCAATCAGCCCCAGCATTTT	CASSVIHSNQPQHF
TRBJ1-6	TRBV7-9	.	.	TGTGCCAGCAGCTTCACAGGCCCACCCCTCCACTTT	CASSFTGPPLHF
TRBJ2-7	TRBV7-9	.	few	TGTGCCAGCAGTCACCATTCAACAGGGCCATCTAAAACCTACGAGCAGTACTTC	CASSHHSTGPSKTYEQYF
TRBJ2-7	TRBV28	.	.	TGTGCCAGCAAGGGGCAGGGGGGTTTCTACGAGCAGTACTTC	CASKGQGGFYEQYF
TRBJ1-4	TRBV18	.	.	TGTGCCAGCTCCCGGACACCTTTGAATGAAAAACTGTTTTTT	CASSRTPLNEKLFF
TRBJ2-7	TRBV6-1	TRBD1	.	TGTGCCAGCAGTGAGTACTACAGGGGTCCCTACGAGCAGTACTTC	CASSEYYRGPYEQYF
TRBJ1-5	TRBV7-9	.	.	TGTGCCAGCAGCTTAGATCAGGGACTCGGTCAGCCCCAGCATTTT	CASSLDQGLGQPQHF
TRBJ2-6	TRBV27	TRBD1	.	TGTGCCAGCAGTTTCTTGACAGGGTGGCCGCTCGGGGCCAACGTCCTGACTTTC	CASSFLTGWPLGANVLTF
TRBJ2-7	TRBV7-9	.	.	TGTGCCAGCAGCTCGACTAGTTCCTACGAGCAGTACTTC	CASSSTSSYEQYF
TRBJ2-1	TRBV5-1	TRBD1	.	TGCGCCAGCAGCTTCAGCCCCCGACAGGGCGGATCGAATGAGCAGTTCTTC	CASSFSPRQGGSNEQFF
TRBJ2-1	TRBV7-9	TRBD2	.	TGTGCCAGCAGCTTTAGCGGGGGGGCGTCCTACAATGAGCAGTTCTTC	CASSFSGGASYNEQFF
TRBJ1-3	TRBV7-2	.	.	TGTGCCAGCAGCGCCCTCCCCGCGACGGGGAACACCATATATTTT	CASSALPATGNTIYF
TRBJ2-1	TRBV11-1	.	.	TGTGCCAGCAGCTTAGAATACGGTGTCGAGCAGTTCTTC	CASSLEYGVEQFF
TRBJ2-3	TRBV27	.	once	TGTGCCAGCAGTTTACTGGCAGCAGGCGCAGATACGCAGTATTTT	CASSLLAAGADTQYF
TRBJ2-1	TRBV19	TRBD1	.	TGTGCCAGTTCTCTTGGGACAGGGACCAATGAGCAGTTCTTC	CASSLGTGTNEQFF
TRBJ2-3	TRBV5-1	.	.	TGCGCCAGCGGTGAGGGGGTTACAGATACGCAGTATTTT	CASGEGVTDTQYF
TRBJ2-1	TRBV15	.	.	TGTGCCACCAGCAGTTTAAGTAACTACCATGAGCAGTTCTTC	CATSSLSNYHEQFF
TRBJ2-7	TRBV7-2	.	few	TGTGCCAGCAGCCTCCGGGTGGGTTTTTACGAGCAGTACTTC	CASSLRVGFYEQYF
TRBJ2-7	TRBV15	TRBD1	.	TGTGCCACCAGCACTACGGGGACAGGGGGAAACGAGCAGTACTTC	CATSTTGTGGNEQYF
TRBJ2-7	TRBV7-6	.	.	TGTGCCAGCAGCTTAGAAGCCAATGTCGGGCAGGGGACCTACGAGCAGTACTTC	CASSLEANVGQGTYEQYF
TRBJ1-2	TRBV5-6	TRBD1	.	TGTGCCAGCAGCCCGGGACAGGGGTATGGCTACACCTTC	CASSPGQGYGYTF
TRBJ1-1	TRBV6-5	.	.	TGTGCCAGCAGTTACAGGGGGGGGGTCACTGAAGCTTTCTTT	CASSYRGGVTEAFF
TRBJ2-3	TRBV2	TRBD1	.	TGTGCCAGCAATAGAGGACAGGGAACAGATACGCAGTATTTT	CASNRGQGTDTQYF
TRBJ1-1	TRBV7-6	.	.	TGTGCCAGCAGCTTAGATCTGGGGACACCTGGGGAAGCTTTCTTT	CASSLDLGTPGEAFF
TRBJ1-2	TRBV27	.	.	TGTGCCAGCAGGACAAACAGGGACCCAAACTATGGCTACACCTTC	CASRTNRDPNYGYTF
TRBJ1-1	TRBV7-9	.	.	TGTGCCAGCAGCCCCCCCGAGGGAGGCACTGAAGCTTTCTTT	CASSPPEGGTEAFF
TRBJ2-3	TRBV5-1	.	.	TGCGCCAGCAGCGAGAGGGTGTATGGCACAGATACGCAGTATTTT	CASSERVYGTDTQYF
TRBJ2-3	TRBV20-1	.	.	TGCAGTGCTAGAATAACAGATACGCAGTATTTT	CSARITDTQYF
TRBJ1-1	TRBV6-1	.	.	TGTGCCAGCACGGGGAACACTGAAGCTTTCTTT	CASTGNTEAFF
TRBJ2-5	TRBV5-1	.	.	TGCGCCAGCAGCTTGGTAGTTCGGGAGACCCAGTACTTC	CASSLVVRETQYF
TRBJ1-1	TRBV7-3	TRBD1	medium-sized	TGTGCCAGCAGCGCCGGGACAGGGGCGGAAGCTTTCTTT	CASSAGTGAEAFF
TRBJ1-2	TRBV27	TRBD1	.	TGTGCCAGCAGCCGGACAGGGGTCTATGGCTACACCTTC	CASSRTGVYGYTF
TRBJ2-6	TRBV7-6	.	.	TGTGCCAGCAGCCTCGGGTCCGCTGGGGCCAACGTCCTGACTTTC	CASSLGSAGANVLTF
TRBJ1-2	TRBV7-9	TRBD1	.	TGTGCCAGCAGCTTAGCGCCGGGGGACAGGTATGGCTACACCTTC	CASSLAPGDRYGYTF
TRBJ1-1	TRBV6-5	TRBD1	.	TGTGCCAGCAGACTGACAGGGAACGTAAACACTGAAGCTTTCTTT	CASRLTGNVNTEAFF
TRBJ2-7	TRBV5-5	TRBD1	.	TGTGCCAGCAGCTGGGACAGTCCCTACGAGCAGTACTTC	CASSWDSPYEQYF
TRBJ1-6	TRBV25-1	.	.	TGTGCCAGCAGTGACGACAGTTACTCCTATAATTCACCCCTCCACTTT	CASSDDSYSYNSPLHF
TRBJ2-7	TRBV6-5	TRBD2	.	TGTGCCAGCTGTTCCCTAGCGGGCACAACCTACGAGCAGTACTTC	CASCSLAGTTYEQYF
TRBJ1-2	TRBV19	.	.	TGTGCCAGTAGCCCTCAGGGGTTGACAGAGAGCTATGGCTACACCTTC	CASSPQGLTESYGYTF
TRBJ1-2	TRBV15	.	.	TGTGCCACCAGCAGAGTCCCACGGACAGATGGTAACTATGGCTACACCTTC	CATSRVPRTDGNYGYTF